The 31 T cell receptor beta chains reported below all come from one sample, sequenced in a study of blood T cells in healthy people across ages. For the second PCR, which ran for about 6 to 11 cycles, a sample-barcoded 5' primer and a J-beta primer mix were used. TCRdb processed the 5' RACE reads anew with MiXCR; each CDR3 protein has one entry. Here the sample spans fewer than 700,000 distinct CDR3 sequences, approximately 40% being singletons. The sequencing input was blood. Receptor source: a man at least 80 years old in good health.

V gene TRBV18 combines with J gene TRBJ2-7, with D perhaps assigned TRBD1 or TRBD2 (5 bases each). Trimming took 2 bases from V and 0 from J, leaving 11 bases between them. CDR3 length: 15 amino acids. Germline CDR1 is KGHSH and CDR2 is LQKENI. CDR3 in DNA: TGTGCCAGCTCACCAGGGGACGGATTCTCCTACGAGCAGTACTTC. Residues: CASSPGDGFSYEQYF.

The chain couples TRBV30 to TRBJ2-1, with D perhaps TRBD2 (5 bases). Trimming stripped 2 bases from V and 14 bases from J, with 22 bases between. Germline V gene lookup returns CDR1 GTSNPN and CDR2 SVGIG (reference sequence). The CDR3 spans 14 residues. This CDR3 reads CAWSSHTTSSPEFF. In nucleotides, the CDR3 is TGTGCCTGGAGTTCCCACACTACTAGTTCCCCTGAGTTCTTC.

The J gene is TRBJ2-7, the V gene TRBV28; 7 bases are shared with TRBD1. V was clipped by 10 bases and J by 4 bases; unmatched bases: 13. The length of the CDR3 is 14 residues. The germline gives CDR1 MDHEN, CDR2 SYDVKM. The CDR3 coding sequence is TGTGCCACCGAACCGACAGGGTCGATTTACGAGCAGTACTTC. Translation: CATEPTGSIYEQYF.

Here the CDR3 reads CASSEWGGGTYEQYF. In DNA form, the CDR3 reads TGTGCCAGCAGTGAATGGGGGGGAGGAACCTACGAGCAGTACTTC. The chain links TRBV25-1 to TRBJ2-7; 7 bases align to TRBD2. The V gene's germline CDR1 is MGHDK and CDR2 SYGVNS. V dropped 1 base and J dropped 2; count of bases not matched to a gene: 5. The CDR3 contains 15 residues.

To note about this clonotype: A much larger clone differs from this one at a single base, so this may be a read error. The chain joins TRBV3-1 to TRBJ2-5, with D uncertain. CDR1 is LGHDT, CDR2 YNNKEL, per germline (reference sequence). Deletions cut 1 base from V and 4 bases from J, with 7 bases between. The CDR3 runs 13 residues. CDR3 in amino acids: CASSQGAVETQYF. In DNA form, the CDR3 reads TGTGCCAGCAGCCAAGGGGCAGTAGAGACCCAGTACTTC.

This clonotype was seen a handful of times. The chain couples TRBV3-1 to TRBJ2-5; D call uncertain. Germline values: CDR1 LGHDT, CDR2 YNNKEL (reference sequence). The CDR3 covers 12 residues. Trimming left V 2 bases short and J 11 bases short, with 12 bases between. For the CDR3, the DNA is TGTGCCAGCAGCCAACGACATCTTGAGCAGTACTTC. It codes for CASSQRHLEQYF.

This clonotype was recorded only once. The chain employs TRBV28 and TRBJ1-5; 10 bases map to TRBD1. The length of the CDR3 is 14 residues. V was clipped by 7 bases and J by 6 bases; unmatched bases: 6. Looked up from germline, CDR1 is MDHEN and CDR2 is SYDVKM. The CDR3 region has the DNA TGTGCCAGCACAGAGGGGGACAGGGGTCAGCCCCAGCATTTT. It yields the protein CASTEGDRGQPQHF.

This chain links TRBV6-6 with TRBJ2-7; TRBD1 might be the D (6 bases). The CDR3 has 16 residues. Germline V lookup: CDR1 MNHNY, CDR2 SVGAGI (reference sequence). The germline V and J ends were trimmed by 5 bases and 3 bases, with 20 bases remaining between them. CDR3 loop: CASSNPFGGASYEQYF. Written as DNA, the CDR3 is TGTGCCAGCAGTAACCCCTTTGGGGGCGCCAGCTACGAGCAGTACTTC.

This clonotype was picked up a small number of times. J is TRBJ2-5 and V is TRBV24-1; maybe TRBD1 (6 bases). The germline gives CDR1 KGHDR, CDR2 SFDVKD. V lost 3 bases and J 1 base, leaving 8 bases between the germline ends. CDR3 length: 14 amino acids. CDR3 sequence reads: CATSDPDSQETQYF. The CDR3 bases are TGTGCCACCAGTGATCCGGACAGCCAAGAGACCCAGTACTTC.

The V and J genes are TRBV7-2 and TRBJ2-1, with TRBD2 identical over 10 bases. Unmatched junction bases numbered 9, after V lost 4 bases and J lost 6 bases. Germline V gene lookup returns CDR1 SGHTA and CDR2 FQGNSA. The CDR3 is 16 amino acids. This CDR3 reads CASSSQREGRGNEQFF. In DNA form, the CDR3 reads TGTGCCAGCAGCTCCCAGCGGGAGGGCCGGGGCAATGAGCAGTTCTTC.

This clonotype was found a few times. The chain couples TRBV28 to TRBJ1-6; D may be TRBD1 (5 bases). CDR3 size: 13 residues. V dropped 8 bases and J dropped 14 bases, with 19 bases sitting between them. Germline V gene sequence: CDR1 MDHEN, CDR2 SYDVKM. DNA for the CDR3: TGTGCCAGCCAAACCATCACCGGAGGGGCCCTCCACTTT. Translating it yields CASQTITGGALHF.

This clonotype was detected a few times. The chain has TRBV6-2 or TRBV6-3 and TRBJ2-7; 7 nucleotides align to TRBD1. Germline CDR1 is MNHEY and CDR2 is SVGEGT. Trimming at V came to 7 bases and at J to 4 bases, leaving 10 bases not matched to a gene. This CDR3 is built from 14 residues. This CDR3 reads CASKKDRTLYEQYF. DNA of the CDR3: TGTGCCAGCAAGAAGGACAGGACGCTTTACGAGCAGTACTTC.

The chain links TRBV21-1 to TRBJ2-5; no DNA check was done on the table's D call, TRBD1. TRBV21-1 is assigned pseudogene status. The CDR3 is 19 residues long. In DNA, the CDR3 is TGTGCCAGCAGCATATCAACCCTAACACAGAAAACAGGGTCGGAGACCCAGTACTTC. Its protein product is CASSISTLTQKTGSETQYF.

This clonotype has more than one count but fewer than ten. The rearrangement links TRBV20-1 to TRBJ1-2; possibly TRBD1 for D (6 bases). Germline values: CDR1 DFQATT, CDR2 SNEGSKA (reference sequence). The V gene lost 8 bases and the J gene lost 8 bases, with 15 bases spanning the gap. The CDR3 covers 11 residues. The CDR3: CSPSNRDGYTF. DNA of the CDR3: TGCAGTCCCTCAAACAGGGACGGCTACACCTTC.

This clonotype was picked up one time. Relative to the germline gene, one junction end is altered; a read error may explain this. The chain joins TRBV12-3 or TRBV12-4 to TRBJ2-5; unclear D gene. The J call may be wrong; the DNA end is better matched by TRBJ2-7. The CDR3 has 12 residues. The chain's CDR3 is CVSSLVVHEQYF. The CDR3 nucleotides are TGTGTCAGCAGTTTGGTGGTCCACGAGCAGTACTTC.

In this sample, this clonotype turned up a few times. The genes are TRBV19 and TRBJ2-2; TRBD1 matches at 7 bases. The V and J ends lost 4 bases and 6 bases, in that order; junction bases with no gene match: 2. The CDR3 loop spans 13 amino acids. Germline lookup yields CDR1 LNHDA and CDR2 SQIVND (reference sequence). The CDR3 bases are TGTGCCAGTAGTAGCACAGGGGCCGGGGAGCTGTTTTTT. Protein: CASSSTGAGELFF.

This clonotype was picked up a small number of times. This chain uses TRBV20-1 with TRBJ1-4; 12 bases agree with TRBD1. The CDR3 has 15 residues. The germline CDR1 and CDR2 sequences are DFQATT and SNEGSKA (reference sequence). V shed 6 bases, J shed 4 bases, and the junction held 6 bases outside the gene matches. CDR3 DNA: TGCAGTGCCTATGGGACAGGGGGCTTTAATGAAAAACTGTTTTTT. It codes for CSAYGTGGFNEKLFF.

This clonotype was counted only a few times. The CDR3 nucleotides read TGCAGTGCTAGGAACCCAGGGGGGGCTAACAATGAGCAGTTCTTC. It specifies CSARNPGGANNEQFF. The V call is TRBV20-1, the J call TRBJ2-1; the D gene could be TRBD1 or TRBD2 (7 bases each). Per germline, CDR1 DFQATT and CDR2 SNEGSKA (reference sequence). CDR3 length equals 15 residues. The V gene lost 3 bases and the J gene lost 5 bases, with 17 bases spanning the gap.

The chain joins TRBV20-1 to TRBJ1-1; no definite D call. The germline V gene encodes CDR1 DFQATT and CDR2 SNEGSKA (reference sequence). This CDR3 region has 11 residues. Trimming shortened V by 6 bases and J by 7 bases, and 12 bases separated the two germline ends. CDR3 loop: CSARGPGEAFF. CDR3 coding DNA: TGCAGTGCCCGAGGCCCTGGTGAAGCTTTCTTT.

The gene calls are TRBV20-1 and TRBJ2-1, with 12 positions matching TRBD2. The CDR3 has 15 residues. Unmatched junction bases numbered 8, after V lost 2 bases and J lost 9 bases. Per the germline V gene, CDR1 is DFQATT and CDR2 is SNEGSKA (reference sequence). The CDR3 loop is CSARTELAGGGEQFF. CDR3 nucleotide sequence: TGCAGTGCTAGAACAGAACTAGCGGGAGGAGGTGAGCAGTTCTTC.

The CDR3: CASSGVGLEQYF. The CDR3 DNA reads TGTGCCAGCAGTGGTGTAGGGTTAGAGCAGTACTTC. This chain uses TRBV2 with TRBJ2-7; D is uncertain. V was cut by 4 bases and J by 7 bases, with 11 bases left in between. The CDR3 extends over 12 amino acids. In germline, CDR1 is SNHLY, CDR2 FYNNEI.

The chain joins TRBV20-1 to TRBJ1-1; 11 nucleotides align to TRBD1. Germline CDR1 and CDR2: DFQATT and SNEGSKA (reference sequence). The junction had 8 bases not matched to a gene; V was cut back by 1 base and J by 4 bases. This CDR3 spans 16 amino acids. The CDR3 DNA follows: TGCAGTGCTAGAGGGACAGGGGGCGCAGGGTCCACTGAAGCTTTCTTT. Residues: CSARGTGGAGSTEAFF.

The J gene is TRBJ2-5, the V gene TRBV20-1; TRBD2 matches at 8 bases. This CDR3 contains 16 residues. Germline CDR1 reads DFQATT; CDR2 reads SNEGSKA (reference sequence). The V and J ends lost 0 bases and 4 bases, in that order; junction bases with no gene match: 10. For the CDR3, the DNA is TGCAGTGCTAGAGATCGTAAAGCGGGGGACGGAGAGACCCAGTACTTC. Residues: CSARDRKAGDGETQYF.

The chain joins TRBV28 to TRBJ2-3; possibly TRBD1 or TRBD2 for D (6 bases each). This CDR3 is built from 18 residues. V lost 5 bases, J lost 0 bases, and 21 bases lay in between. Germline V gene sequence: CDR1 MDHEN, CDR2 SYDVKM. The CDR3 DNA is TGTGCCAGCAGTCCGCCTCTCGGGGGCAGGGGTAGCACAGATACGCAGTATTTT. This encodes CASSPPLGGRGSTDTQYF.

This clonotype was recorded a few times. This sequence joins TRBV20-1 and TRBJ2-7; either TRBD1 or TRBD2 may supply D (5 bases each). The CDR3 is 14 residues long. The germline V and J ends were trimmed by 3 bases and 0 bases, with 12 bases remaining between them. From germline, CDR1 is DFQATT and CDR2 SNEGSKA (reference sequence). The CDR3 region is CSARTGASSYEQYF. The CDR3 bases are TGCAGTGCTAGGACCGGGGCCAGCTCCTACGAGCAGTACTTC.

The V call is TRBV29-1, the J call TRBJ1-4; 7 nucleotides line up with TRBD1. With V trimmed by 3 bases and J by 8 bases, 6 bases remained unmatched. This CDR3 is 13 amino acids long. Looked up from germline, CDR1 is SQVTM and CDR2 is ANQGSEA. In DNA form, the CDR3 reads TGCAGCGTTGAGGCCGACAGGGAGGAAAAACTGTTTTTT. Amino acids: CSVEADREEKLFF.

The J gene is TRBJ2-5, the V gene TRBV7-2; possible D gene TRBD2, 6 bases. The ends were cut back, 3 bases at V and 11 bases at J, with 22 bases in the middle. Germline values: CDR1 SGHTA, CDR2 FQGNSA. The CDR3 runs to 15 residues. The CDR3 DNA sequence: TGTGCCAGCAGCTTGGCGATGGGACTGACCTCCAAGCAGTACTTC. Its protein product is CASSLAMGLTSKQYF.

This chain joins TRBV28 and TRBJ2-4; TRBD1 matches 7 bases. There are 10 residues in the CDR3. Losses at the gene ends were 8 bases for V and 13 bases for J; bases not matched to a gene: 5. Per germline, CDR1 MDHEN and CDR2 SYDVKM. This CDR3 reads CASYQGEQYF. The CDR3 DNA is TGTGCCAGCTATCAGGGGGAGCAGTACTTC.

A few counts support this clonotype. The gene calls are TRBV29-1 and TRBJ2-5, with TRBD2 matching over 11 bases. The CDR3 has 12 residues. Trimming took 8 bases from V and 4 from J; bases not matched to a gene: 3. Germline values: CDR1 SQVTM, CDR2 ANQGSEA. In nucleotides, the CDR3 is TGCAGCACGACTAGCGGGGTAGAGACCCAGTACTTC. Its protein product is CSTTSGVETQYF.

This clonotype has a handful of counts. The chain joins TRBV4-2 to TRBJ2-1; D assignment may be TRBD1 or TRBD2 (5 bases each). The CDR3 has 15 residues. V dropped 0 bases and J dropped 8 bases, with 14 bases sitting between them. The V gene's germline CDR1 is LGHNA and CDR2 YNFKEQ. Written as DNA, the CDR3 is TGTGCCAGCAGCCAAGAGACGGGAAAGGGGTATGAGCAGTTCTTC. Residues: CASSQETGKGYEQFF.

This clonotype was seen many times. The chain carries TRBV27 and TRBJ2-1; TRBD1 matches 7 bases. Per the germline V gene, CDR1 is MNHEY and CDR2 is SMNVEV (reference sequence). This CDR3 is 14 amino acids long. Losses at the gene ends were 8 bases for V and 12 bases for J; bases not matched to a gene: 16. The CDR3 spells CASYGTADYQGQFF. For the CDR3, the DNA is TGTGCCAGCTACGGGACAGCGGATTACCAGGGGCAGTTCTTC.